These T cell receptor beta chains were read from a single sample in a study of cytomegalovirus exposure and HLA in healthy donors. This table comes from immunoSEQ multiplex PCR, and its TCRdb copy is limited to in-frame clones, with some not included. The sample lists tens of thousands of clones; around 89% were seen once. The specimen was PBMCs. These receptors were collected from a woman between 18 and 29 years old in good health and CMV-seronegative. Each CDR3 is given with its conserved first and last residue. Fields, in order: J gene, D gene, CDR3 length, clone size, V gene, CDR3 DNA, CDR3 protein. D genes are given only for firm matches. Clone sizes are given selectively: once, few, many, or a class where the clone is expanded.

TRBJ1-1	NA	12	NA	TRBV6-1	TGTGCCAGCAGTATGACAGACACTGAAGCTTTCTTT	CASSMTDTEAFF
TRBJ2-7	NA	14	NA	TRBV6-1	TGTGCCAGCATGCCCGGGACAAGCCCCTACGAGCAGTACTTC	CASMPGTSPYEQYF
TRBJ2-2	TRBD1	16	few	TRBV11-3	TGTGCCAGCAGCCGATTTCCGGGACAGGACACCGGGGAGCTGTTTTTT	CASSRFPGQDTGELFF
TRBJ2-7	NA	16	NA	TRBV15	TGTGCCACCAGCAGAAGTAACCGGGACACTCCCTACGAGCAGTACTTC	CATSRSNRDTPYEQYF
TRBJ2-7	TRBD2	15	NA	TRBV5-6	TGTGCCAGCAGCTTTTCACTCGGACTAGCGGGGGGCCTTAGCTTC	CASSFSLGLAGGLSF
TRBJ1-5	NA	17	medium-sized	TRBV4-1	TGCGCCAGCAGCCAAGTAGATATGGGACTGTTGACTCAGCCCCAGCATTTT	CASSQVDMGLLTQPQHF
TRBJ2-3	TRBD2	15	NA	TRBV5-1	TGCGCCAGCAGCCAAGGACTAGCGGAGAGAGATACGCAGTATTTT	CASSQGLAERDTQYF
TRBJ2-2	NA	15	NA	TRBV7-3	TGTGCCAGCGGATTACCGGGTTTTAACACCGGGGAGCTGTTTTTT	CASGLPGFNTGELFF
TRBJ1-5	NA	14	NA	TRBV27	TGTGCCAGCAGTAATCAGGTATCGGGGCAGCCCCAGCATTTT	CASSNQVSGQPQHF
TRBJ2-5	NA	11	NA	TRBV6-5	TGTGCCAGCAGGTCAACTAGGACCCAGTACTTC	CASRSTRTQYF
TRBJ2-7	NA	13	NA	TRBV13	TGTGCCAGCAGCCCGACTCCCGGGAAGGAGCAGTACTTC	CASSPTPGKEQYF
TRBJ1-1	NA	14	NA	TRBV27	TGTGCCAGCAGTCTAACGTCAGGGTTGTCTGAAGCTTTCTTT	CASSLTSGLSEAFF
TRBJ1-3	NA	13	NA	TRBV6-5	TGTGCCAGCAGCCTCCCCTCTGGAAACACCATATATTTT	CASSLPSGNTIYF
TRBJ1-1	NA	13	NA	TRBV30	TGTGCCTGGAGTGTACGGGGGAACACTGAAGCTTTCTTT	CAWSVRGNTEAFF
TRBJ1-5	NA	16	NA	TRBV27	TGTGCCAGCAGTTTAAATGGGAGGGGAGGCAATCAGCCCCAGCATTTT	CASSLNGRGGNQPQHF
TRBJ2-7	NA	13	NA	TRBV5-1	TGCGCCAGCAGCCCAGGACAGATCTACGAGCAGTACTTC	CASSPGQIYEQYF
TRBJ2-7	TRBD2	15	NA	TRBV7-6	TGTGCCAGCAGCCCGAGCGGGGGGACGACCTACGAGCAGTACTTC	CASSPSGGTTYEQYF
TRBJ2-1	TRBD1	14	NA	TRBV7-2	TGTGCCAGCAGCAAGGACAGGGTGTATAATGAGCAGTTCTTC	CASSKDRVYNEQFF
TRBJ1-1	NA	16	NA	TRBV4-1	TGCGCCAGCAGCCGTTACGTGAGGGTTACAAGGACTGAAGCTTTCTTT	CASSRYVRVTRTEAFF
TRBJ1-2	NA	11	NA	TRBV30	TGTGCCTGGAGTGAGCGCCCGTCGTACGCCTTC	CAWSERPSYAF
TRBJ1-1	TRBD1	16	NA	TRBV7-2	TGTGCCAGCAGCGCGTTACCGGGACAGGCGTTGACTGAAGCTTTCTTT	CASSALPGQALTEAFF
TRBJ1-3	NA	16	NA	TRBV9	TGTGCCAGCAGCGCCCATACAGGGCTGGCTGGAAACACCATATATTTT	CASSAHTGLAGNTIYF
TRBJ2-7	NA	13	NA	TRBV7-3	TGTGCCAGCAGCTTTGGAGGGTCCTACGAGCAGTACTTC	CASSFGGSYEQYF
TRBJ1-2	NA	16	once	TRBV5-4	TGTGCCAGCAGCCTGGGAGTAGGGGATTCTAGCTATGGCTACACCTTC	CASSLGVGDSSYGYTF
TRBJ2-2	NA	14	NA	TRBV25-1	TGTGCCAGCAGTACACCTCAGGGCACCGGGGAGCTGTTTTTT	CASSTPQGTGELFF
TRBJ2-5	TRBD1	13	NA	TRBV7-8	TGTGCCAGCAGCCCGGACAGGGGAGAGACCCAGTACTTC	CASSPDRGETQYF
TRBJ1-2	NA	13	NA	TRBV10-1	TGCGCCAGCAGTGAGAGTAGGGGTGGAGGCTACACCTTC	CASSESRGGGYTF
TRBJ1-1	NA	15	NA	TRBV11-2	TGTGCCAGCAGCTTAGTTCCAGGCCTTAACACTGAAGCTTTCTTT	CASSLVPGLNTEAFF
TRBJ1-2	TRBD1	16	once	TRBV4-3	TGCGCCAGCAGCCAAGAAGATAGACAGGGGTTTGATGGCTACACCTTC	CASSQEDRQGFDGYTF
TRBJ1-4	NA	15	NA	TRBV27	TGTGCCAGCAGTTTAAAAGGAGTGTGGAGAGAAAAACTGTTTTTT	CASSLKGVWREKLFF
TRBJ2-6	TRBD2	16	NA	TRBV9	TGTGCCAGCAGCAGAGACGGGGGGGCTGGGGCCAACGTCCTGACTTTC	CASSRDGGAGANVLTF
TRBJ1-2	NA	13	NA	TRBV9	TGTGCCAGCAGCGTAGCCGGGTTCGGAGGCTACACCTTC	CASSVAGFGGYTF
TRBJ2-7	NA	15	NA	TRBV6-5	TGTGCCAGCAGTTACGCTACCGGCGGGTCCGGAGAGCAGTACTTC	CASSYATGGSGEQYF
TRBJ1-3	NA	15	NA	TRBV2	TGTGCCAGCCTTCAACGCGCGGGGCTTGGAAACACCATATATTTT	CASLQRAGLGNTIYF
TRBJ2-7	TRBD1	14	NA	TRBV18	TGTGCCAGCTCACCTCTCGGGACAGACTACGAGCAGTACTTC	CASSPLGTDYEQYF
TRBJ2-5	NA	15	once	TRBV25-1	TGTGCCAGCAGTGAATTCGGAGCGCTCCAAGAGACCCAGTACTTC	CASSEFGALQETQYF
TRBJ1-3	NA	15	NA	TRBV19	TGTGCCAGTAGTCTCGGTGGAGGCTCTGGAAACACCATATATTTT	CASSLGGGSGNTIYF
TRBJ2-1	NA	11	NA	TRBV13	TGTGCCAGCAGCGTTAGCCATGAGCAGTTCTTC	CASSVSHEQFF
TRBJ2-1	NA	15	NA	TRBV7-2	TGTGCCAGCAGCCGTCCTAGCGTGGCCTACAATGAGCAGTTCTTC	CASSRPSVAYNEQFF
TRBJ2-1	TRBD2	16	NA	TRBV30	TGTGCCTTGGGACTAGCGGGGGGGTTTTCCTACAATGAGCAGTTCTTC	CALGLAGGFSYNEQFF
TRBJ2-1	TRBD1	16	once	TRBV9	TGTGCCTCACAAGGAGGGACGGGACAGGGGAGGAATGAGCAGTTCTTC	CASQGGTGQGRNEQFF
TRBJ2-5	TRBD1	16	NA	TRBV5-1	TGCGCCAGCAGCCCGCAGGTGGGGACAGGACAAGAGACCCAGTACTTC	CASSPQVGTGQETQYF
TRBJ2-5	NA	14	NA	TRBV9	TGTGCCAGCAGCGTAAACGGGATGGGTCAGACCCAGTACTTC	CASSVNGMGQTQYF
TRBJ2-2	NA	15	NA	TRBV5-1	TGCGCCAGCAGCCTCTCCCTCGCGGTCTCCGGGGAGCTGTTTTTT	CASSLSLAVSGELFF
TRBJ2-7	TRBD1	16	NA	TRBV5-1	TGCGCCAGCAGCTTGGAGTTTGGGACAGCTTCCTACGAGCAGTACTTC	CASSLEFGTASYEQYF
TRBJ2-1	TRBD1	14	once	TRBV6-4	TGTGCCAGCAGGGACAGGGGAACCTACAATGAGCAGTTCTTC	CASRDRGTYNEQFF
TRBJ2-3	TRBD2	17	NA	TRBV5-1	TGCGCCAGCAGCTTGGGGCGGGGGGGCTCCGGAACAGATACGCAGTATTTT	CASSLGRGGSGTDTQYF
TRBJ2-3	TRBD2	15	NA	TRBV10-3	TGTGCCATCAGTGCCCAGCGGGAACCCACAGATACGCAGTATTTT	CAISAQREPTDTQYF
TRBJ1-2	TRBD1	15	NA	TRBV5-4	TGTGCCAGCAGCCGGACCGGGACAGGGATCAGGGGCTACACCTTC	CASSRTGTGIRGYTF
TRBJ1-3	NA	16	NA	TRBV4-3	TGCGCCAGCAGCCATAACAGGGCGCCCTCTGGAAACACCATATATTTT	CASSHNRAPSGNTIYF
TRBJ1-1	NA	15	NA	TRBV25-1	TGTGCCAGCACGGCAGGGTGGATTGGGAACACTGAAGCTTTCTTT	CASTAGWIGNTEAFF
TRBJ2-5	TRBD2	16	NA	TRBV5-1	TGCGCCAGCAGCCTAATACCGACTAGCGGGCGGGAGACCCAGTACTTC	CASSLIPTSGRETQYF
TRBJ2-3	NA	16	NA	TRBV7-2	TGTGCCAGCAGCTTACGTTCCAGGGGGGGCACAGATACGCAGTATTTT	CASSLRSRGGTDTQYF
TRBJ2-5	TRBD2	16	NA	TRBV5-1	TGCGCCAGCAGCCCTGGGGTGGCTAGCGGCCAAGAGACCCAGTACTTC	CASSPGVASGQETQYF
TRBJ2-3	TRBD2	15	NA	TRBV2	TGTGCCGGGGAGGATCGACTAGCCGTCGGAGATACGCAGTATTTT	CAGEDRLAVGDTQYF
TRBJ1-1	TRBD1	14	NA	TRBV7-2	TGTGCCAGCAATTACGACAGGGTGAACACTGAAGCTTTCTTT	CASNYDRVNTEAFF
TRBJ2-7	NA	14	NA	TRBV11-1	TGTGCCAGCGCGGCCCATGGACAGACCTACGAGCAGTACTTC	CASAAHGQTYEQYF
TRBJ2-7	TRBD1	15	once	TRBV6-1	TGTGCCAGCAGTGAATTTCGGGCAGGGGGCGACGAGCAGTACTTC	CASSEFRAGGDEQYF
TRBJ1-1	NA	14	NA	TRBV11-2	TGTGCCAGCAGCTTTTCGAGCCGGAACACTGAAGCTTTCTTT	CASSFSSRNTEAFF